This T cell receptor (beta chain) was sequenced during a study of T cell responses to AZD1222 COVID-19 vaccine. General study results and limits: Two AZD1222 doses significantly raised spike-specific TCR breadth and depth over controls. Only a handful of AZD1222 recipients were seropositive at baseline. Donors were largely white British and mainly female; clonal diversity was possibly underestimated.

Here immunoSEQ multiplex PCR was the method, and the copy in TCRdb shows in-frame clones only, minus some. The sample includes over 120,000 clones. Germline CDR1 SGHNT, CDR2 YENEEA. V lost 0 bases to trimming and J lost 3 bases, with 12 bases between them. The CDR3 has 16 amino acids. In regard to this clone: Its cognate antigen is unknown.

This rearrangement joins TRBV11-3 to TRBJ2-4; tentatively, D is TRBD1 (5 bases). The receptor's source is an adult in good health. Sequenced: peripheral blood. The CDR3 nucleotides read TGTGCCAGCAGCTTAGATGGGCAGGGTGGCAAAAACATTCAGTACTTC. It translates to CASSLDGQGGKNIQYF.